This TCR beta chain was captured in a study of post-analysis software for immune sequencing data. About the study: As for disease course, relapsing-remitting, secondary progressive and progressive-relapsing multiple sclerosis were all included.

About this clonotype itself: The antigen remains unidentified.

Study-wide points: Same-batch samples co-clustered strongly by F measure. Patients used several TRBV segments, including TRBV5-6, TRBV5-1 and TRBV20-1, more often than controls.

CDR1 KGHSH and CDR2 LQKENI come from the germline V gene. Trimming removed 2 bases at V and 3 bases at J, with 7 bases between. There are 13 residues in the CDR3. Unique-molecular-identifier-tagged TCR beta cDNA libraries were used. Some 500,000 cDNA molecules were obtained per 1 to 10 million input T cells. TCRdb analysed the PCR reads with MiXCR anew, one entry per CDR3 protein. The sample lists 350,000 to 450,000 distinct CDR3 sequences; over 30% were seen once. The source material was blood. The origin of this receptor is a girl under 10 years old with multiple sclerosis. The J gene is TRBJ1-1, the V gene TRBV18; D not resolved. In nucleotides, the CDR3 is TGTGCCAGCTCACCAGGCCGGGACACTGAAGCTTTCTTT. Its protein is CASSPGRDTEAFF.